The present T cell receptor (beta chain) was sequenced within a study of identical twins. Overall study results and limits: Invariant MAIT and iNKT cells could partly confound zero-insertion analyses.

The CDR3 covers 14 residues. Germline CDR1 reads WNHNN; CDR2 reads SYGVQD (reference sequence). Trimming took 2 bases from V and 6 from J; bases not matched to a gene: 7. This clonotype has only a few counts. Its antigen is unidentified. It was template switching that added a universal primer site, and there were unique molecular identifiers on the cDNA. Using its own MiXCR run on the 5' RACE reads, TCRdb lists one record per CDR3 protein. Of 400,000 to 550,000 distinct CDR3 sequences listed, roughly an eighth are singletons. These data also featured in a second study, about yellow fever vaccine responses in identical twins.

The sample taken for sequencing was CD4+ T cells sorted from blood. The source of this sequence is a woman under 30 in good health. This chain connects TRBV10-1 to TRBJ2-7, with 7 positions matching TRBD1. The DNA for the CDR3 is TGCGCCAGCAGTGAGACCGGACAGGTGAGCGAGCAGTACTTC. Residues: CASSETGQVSEQYF.